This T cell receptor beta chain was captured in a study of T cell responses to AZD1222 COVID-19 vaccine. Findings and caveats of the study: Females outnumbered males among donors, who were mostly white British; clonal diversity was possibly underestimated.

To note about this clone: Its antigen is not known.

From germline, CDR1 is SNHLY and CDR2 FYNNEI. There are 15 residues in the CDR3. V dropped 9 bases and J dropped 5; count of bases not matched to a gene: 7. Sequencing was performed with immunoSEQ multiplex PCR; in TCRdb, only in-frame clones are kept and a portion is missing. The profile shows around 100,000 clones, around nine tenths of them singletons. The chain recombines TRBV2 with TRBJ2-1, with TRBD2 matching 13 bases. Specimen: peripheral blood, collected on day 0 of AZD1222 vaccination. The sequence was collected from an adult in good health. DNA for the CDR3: TGTGCCAGAGAGACTACTAGCGGGGGGGACAATGAGCAGTTCTTC. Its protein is CARETTSGGDNEQFF.